The source of this T cell receptor beta chain is a study of blood T cells in healthy people across ages. The junction had 2 bases not matched to a gene; V was cut back by 3 bases and J by 3 bases. CDR3 length equals 12 residues. Germline V CDR1 and CDR2: SQVTM, ANQGSEA. Each donor was a healthy Caucasian individual from Russia, aged roughly 6 to 95. A second PCR of 7 to 11 cycles used a sample-barcoded 5' primer and a J-beta primer mix. MiXCR, run by TCRdb on the 5' RACE reads, gives a single entry per CDR3 protein. The sample lists about 1.7 million distinct CDR3 sequences, 28% occurring once. The table lists this clonotype with many counts.

The specimen sequenced was blood. This sequence originates from a woman aged 25 to 39 in good health. This chain links TRBV29-1 with TRBJ2-7; 7 bases are a match to TRBD1. CDR3 DNA: TGCAGCGTTGAGGGACAGATCTACGAGCAGTACTTC. Protein: CSVEGQIYEQYF.